This T cell receptor beta chain stems from a study of PD-1 blockade in classical Hodgkin lymphoma. A remark on this clone: Its antigen is still unknown.

Sequencing used immunoSEQ multiplex PCR; TCRdb keeps in-frame clones, though not all of them. The sample has 25,000 to 30,000 clones; roughly nine tenths are singletons. General study findings and limits: Lower baseline TCR diversity marked trial partial responders and progressors. According to reports, newly diagnosed patients had lower baseline TCR diversity than healthy donors, and relapsed/refractory patients had lower baseline TCR diversity still. Some patients started nivolumab under 1 year after ASCT, and they were excluded.

Trimming pared 3 bases from V and 2 bases from J, leaving 20 bases between. The CDR3 is 17 amino acids. Germline values: CDR1 KGHSH, CDR2 LQKENI. The sample's time point: cycle 4 day 1 (C4D1), after five to seven weeks of nivolumab. All patients experienced relapse after autologous stem cell transplantation, and brentuximab vedotin exposure was variable. Magnetic negative selection of thawed PBMCs was the method by which CD4+ T cells were purified. The chain joins TRBV18 to TRBJ2-7; no definite D call. The sequence derives from a human donor with classical Hodgkin lymphoma. Sample: CD4+ T cells from blood, taken before the fourth cycle of nivolumab. CDR3 sequence reads: CASSPPPTNSRAYEQYF. CDR3 coding DNA: TGTGCCAGCTCACCTCCACCGACCAATTCAAGGGCCTACGAGCAGTACTTC.